The TCR beta chain under discussion was sequenced for a study of identical twins. Overall study results and limits: Conclusions were drawn cross-sectionally by statistical analysis, without following the same donors. Twins showed weaker excess sharing in their beta out-of-frame sequences. Models came in too low on out-of-frame TCR alpha sharing in monozygotic twins.

Healthy Caucasians alone served as donors. Trimming removed 1 base at V and 4 bases at J, with 13 bases between. The CDR3 is made up of 15 amino acids. CDR1 is LGHNA, CDR2 YSLEER, per germline. The sample holds many counts of this clonotype. No antigen is known for it. From the 5' RACE reads, TCRdb called clonotypes with MiXCR, one entry per CDR3 protein. The table has hundreds of thousands of distinct CDR3 sequences, around 6% seen once. The specimen sequenced was naive T cells sorted from blood. The TCR originated in a young man in good health. The V gene is TRBV4-3, the J gene TRBJ2-5; maybe TRBD1 (7 bases). CDR3 sequence: CASSQGQGGVETQYF. The CDR3 DNA reads TGCGCCAGCAGCCAAGGACAGGGAGGAGTAGAGACCCAGTACTTC.